A single sample gave rise to the 11 T cell receptor beta chains below, sequenced in a study of blood T cell repertoires in COVID-19. Assay: immunoSEQ multiplex PCR; the TCRdb copy retains only in-frame clones and omits some. The table includes under 130,000 clones, roughly 87% detected once. Sequenced: peripheral blood. Receptor source: a woman of 80 years or more in a cohort sampled during active COVID-19.

This clone was counted a single time. V usage is TRBV28 and J usage is TRBJ2-1, with D unresolved. Trimming shortened V by 2 bases and J by 15 bases, and 17 bases separated the two germline ends. The CDR3 runs to 13 residues. Germline V gene sequence: CDR1 MDHEN, CDR2 SYDVKM. CDR3 nucleotides: TGTGCCAGCAGTTTAAATCCTGCCCTCACTCGGTTCTTC. It is translated as CASSLNPALTRFF.

V and J are TRBV5-6 and TRBJ2-7, with 7 bases lining up with TRBD2. Germline CDR1 is SGHDT and CDR2 is YYEEEE. Trimming took 1 base from V and 2 from J; bases not matched to a gene: 12. The CDR3 runs to 17 residues. Here the CDR3 DNA reads TGTGCCAGCAGCTTGTGGGGGAGGGGCAGTTTTCCCTACGAGCAGTACTTC. Translated: CASSLWGRGSFPYEQYF.

The chain recombines TRBV1 with TRBJ2-7; TRBD2 was called by the table and not checked on the DNA. TRBV1 is a pseudogene segment. The CDR3 runs 15 residues. DNA of the CDR3: TGCACCAGCAGCCAAGGGACTTCGCGGCTGTACGAGCAGTACTTC. Translated: CTSSQGTSRLYEQYF.

This clone was seen just once. The V gene is TRBV18, the J gene TRBJ2-7, with TRBD2 identical over 10 bases. Looked up from germline, CDR1 is KGHSH and CDR2 is LQKENI. Trimming cost V 2 bases and J 2 bases; bases outside gene matches: 3. The CDR3 extends over 15 amino acids. In DNA form, the CDR3 reads TGTGCCAGCTCACCAAGGACTAGCGGCGCCTACGAGCAGTACTTC. Translating it yields CASSPRTSGAYEQYF. The full variable domain, with the rest looked up from reference TRBV18 and TRBJ2-7, is NAGVMQNPRHLVRRRGQEARLRCSPMKGHSHVYWYRQLPEEGLKFMVYLQKENIIDESGMPKERFSAEFPKEGPSILRIQQVVRGDSAAYFCASSPRTSGAYEQYFGPGTRLTVT.

The chain uses TRBV10-3 and TRBJ2-3; no firm D call. Germline V gene data show CDR1 as ENHRY and CDR2 as SYGVKD. The V and J ends lost 3 bases and 0 bases respectively, with 10 bases between them. There are 15 residues in the CDR3. The CDR3 DNA follows: TGTGCCATCAGTGACGACATGACGAGCACAGATACGCAGTATTTT. Translating gives CAISDDMTSTDTQYF.

The rearrangement joins TRBV9 to TRBJ2-1; 8 nucleotides agree with TRBD1. This CDR3 spans 16 amino acids. Trimming took 0 bases from V and 4 from J; bases not matched to a gene: 6. Germline CDR1 and CDR2: SGDLS and YYNGEE. The CDR3 DNA is TGTGCCAGCAGCGTAGGGTCAGGGGGCCTTTACAATGAGCAGTTCTTC. Translation gives CASSVGSGGLYNEQFF.

V is TRBV2 and J is TRBJ1-1; 9 positions agree with TRBD1. The germline V gene has CDR1 SNHLY and CDR2 FYNNEI. This CDR3 spans 14 amino acids. Germline trimming cut 5 bases from V and 2 bases from J; bases unmatched to any gene: 3. The CDR3 nucleotides are TGTGCCAGCAGTTTGGGACAGGGAAACACTGAAGCTTTCTTT. Amino acids: CASSLGQGNTEAFF.

Only one count was recorded for this clone. V usage is TRBV6-2 or TRBV6-3 and J usage is TRBJ2-2; 8 nucleotides agree with TRBD2. The CDR3 is 16 residues long. Germline V gives CDR1 MNHEY, CDR2 SVGEGT. V lost 2 bases to trimming and J lost 2 bases; unmatched junction nucleotides: 4. The CDR3 is CASSYAAGGNTGELFF. The CDR3 DNA is TGTGCCAGCAGTTACGCCGCGGGAGGCAACACCGGGGAGCTGTTTTTT.

This clone was detected once. The V and J genes are TRBV24-1 and TRBJ2-7; a weak D match, TRBD1 (5 bases). Looked up from germline, CDR1 is KGHDR and CDR2 is SFDVKD. Trimming cost V 4 bases and J 11 bases, with 14 bases left between them. This CDR3 region has 12 residues. In nucleotides, the CDR3 is TGTGCCACCAGTGACCCTGACAGAAATGAGTACTTC. Encoded protein: CATSDPDRNEYF.

The rearrangement joins TRBV7-6 to TRBJ2-3; D uncertain. This CDR3 is 12 amino acids long. The V end was cut by 2 bases, the J end by 6 bases, with 6 bases between. The germline gives CDR1 SGHVS, CDR2 FNYEAQ. In nucleotides, the CDR3 is TGTGCCAGCAGCTTATGGGCGGATACGCAGTATTTT. It yields the protein CASSLWADTQYF.

The chain is built from TRBV29-1 and TRBJ2-5; TRBD1 agrees at 8 bases. This CDR3 has 12 amino acids. Germline V lookup: CDR1 SQVTM, CDR2 ANQGSEA. V dropped 7 bases and J dropped 6; count of bases not matched to a gene: 7. The CDR3 here is CSGGQDVKTQYF. CDR3 sequence (DNA): TGCAGCGGGGGACAGGATGTTAAGACCCAGTACTTC.